The 9 T cell receptor beta chains presented below share a single source sample, sequenced in a study of CD8 T cells in ankylosing spondylitis. The study, taken as a whole, reports: What seemed typical of ankylosing spondylitis blood was a TCR beta motif built from roughly eight highly homologous variants.

The antigens of these receptors remain unknown. TCRdb independently ran MiXCR on the 5' RACE reads; one entry per CDR3 protein. This sample has about 330,000 distinct CDR3 sequences, with 6.5% to 10% found just once. Sequences were obtained from blood, either unsorted or a sorted T cell fraction (not recorded which). Receptor source: a male donor with ankylosing spondylitis.

This chain joins TRBV3-1 and TRBJ2-2; D is ambiguous. V lost 1 base to trimming and J lost 4 bases, with 13 bases between them. Per germline, CDR1 LGHDT and CDR2 YNNKEL (reference sequence). This CDR3 has 16 residues. Written as DNA, the CDR3 is TGTGCCAGCAGCCAAGCCGGCGGTCGGGCCACCGGGGAGCTGTTTTTT. Translating it yields CASSQAGGRATGELFF.

The CDR3 is CASSTRSGTEEAGANVLTF. The CDR3 bases are TGCGCCAGCAGCACACGCTCGGGCACCGAGGAGGCTGGGGCCAACGTCCTGACTTTC. The V gene is TRBV5-1, the J gene TRBJ2-6; a possible D gene is TRBD2 (5 bases). The CDR3 spans 19 residues. CDR1 is SGHRS, CDR2 YFSETQ, per germline. V dropped 4 bases and J dropped 2 bases, with 22 bases sitting between them.

The rearrangement links TRBV5-5 to TRBJ2-1, with TRBD1 as a possible D gene (6 bases). Trimming took 5 bases from V and 10 from J, leaving 19 bases between them. The CDR3 is made up of 14 amino acids. Germline values: CDR1 SGHKS, CDR2 YYEKEE (reference sequence). This CDR3 reads CASRPGQWFGEQFF. The CDR3 region has the DNA TGTGCCAGCAGACCTGGACAGTGGTTCGGGGAGCAGTTCTTC.

In this sample, this clonotype turned up a few times. The chain employs TRBV28 and TRBJ2-1; 9 nucleotides match TRBD1. The ends lost 6 bases at V and 7 bases at J; junction bases unmatched: 10. The CDR3 is made up of 15 amino acids. Per germline, CDR1 MDHEN and CDR2 SYDVKM. The CDR3 here is CASSWDRAVPNEQFF. The CDR3 coding sequence is TGTGCCAGCAGCTGGGACAGGGCAGTTCCTAATGAGCAGTTCTTC.

The chain joins TRBV20-1 to TRBJ2-6; D is unresolved. Trimming pared 0 bases from V and 2 bases from J, leaving 11 bases between. Germline V gene data show CDR1 as DFQATT and CDR2 as SNEGSKA (reference sequence). The CDR3 covers 16 residues. The DNA of the CDR3 is TGCAGTGCTAGAGATTCTGATGGTACTGGGGCCAACGTCCTGACTTTC. Translating it yields CSARDSDGTGANVLTF.

J is TRBJ2-2 and V is TRBV18; D is uncertain. Deletions cut 4 bases from V and 0 bases from J, with 6 bases between. Germline V gene lookup returns CDR1 KGHSH and CDR2 LQKENI. This CDR3 region has 14 residues. The CDR3 DNA reads as TGTGCCAGCTCACGGCAACCGAACACCGGGGAGCTGTTTTTT. Its translation is CASSRQPNTGELFF.

The CDR3 sequence is CASSPSTDYEQYF. The CDR3 nucleotides read TGTGCCAGCTCACCTTCGACAGACTACGAGCAGTACTTC. The rearrangement joins TRBV18 to TRBJ2-7; a weak D match, TRBD1 (5 bases). CDR3 length: 13 residues. Between the trimmed V and J ends, which lost 3 bases and 3 bases, there was a span of 9 bases. CDR1 KGHSH and CDR2 LQKENI come from the germline V gene.

This clonotype was seen at least ten times. The chain has TRBV28 and TRBJ2-1; 8 bases map to TRBD2. Germline V gene lookup returns CDR1 MDHEN and CDR2 SYDVKM. The CDR3 is 13 amino acids. V shed 10 bases and J 0 bases; nucleotides not matched to a gene: 2. CDR3 sequence (DNA): TGTGCCACTGCGGGAGGCTCCTACAATGAGCAGTTCTTC. This encodes CATAGGSYNEQFF.

This clonotype has just a few counts. This sequence joins TRBV7-9 and TRBJ1-2, with 8 bases matching TRBD1. Germline V CDR1 and CDR2: SEHNR, FQNEAQ (reference sequence). V gave up 1 base and J gave up 3 bases; unmatched junction bases: 1. CDR3 size: 14 residues. Here the CDR3 reads CASSLGGQDYGYTF. The CDR3 DNA sequence: TGTGCCAGCAGCTTAGGGGGACAGGACTATGGCTACACCTTC.